This is a list of T cell receptor beta chains from one sample in a study of blood T cell repertoires in COVID-19. Using immunoSEQ multiplex PCR, the repertoire was profiled, and TCRdb retains in-frame clones only, with some absent. The sample carries roughly 220,000 clones, 86% recorded once. The sequencing input was peripheral blood. These TCRs come from a woman between 45 and 65 years old with COVID-19, enrolled during active disease. CDR3s leave out the opening cysteine and the closing phenylalanine or tryptophan. A clone size is listed for some rows: how often the clone was seen (once, few, many), or a class if it is expanded.

v_gene: TRBV12-3/TRBV12-4; j_gene: TRBJ1-2; abundance: NA; CDR3aa: ASSFDRAYGYT
v_gene: TRBV5-8; j_gene: TRBJ2-1; abundance: NA; CDR3aa: ASSTRTSAGEQF
v_gene: TRBV11-3; j_gene: TRBJ1-5; abundance: once; CDR3aa: ASSLDRCSNQPQH
v_gene: TRBV30; j_gene: TRBJ2-2; abundance: NA; CDR3aa: AWTPLDRGGTGELF
v_gene: TRBV12-5; j_gene: TRBJ2-1; abundance: NA; CDR3aa: ASGSTTTSIASNEQF
v_gene: TRBV30; j_gene: TRBJ1-3; abundance: NA; CDR3aa: AWSTGGLGGNTIY
v_gene: TRBV11-2; j_gene: TRBJ1-2; abundance: NA; CDR3aa: ASSLDRTGRNPYGYT
v_gene: TRBV15; j_gene: TRBJ1-4; abundance: NA; CDR3aa: ATSVTGLANEKLF
v_gene: TRBV27; j_gene: TRBJ1-1; abundance: NA; CDR3aa: ASSLSGAHGTEAF
v_gene: TRBV19; j_gene: TRBJ1-2; abundance: NA; CDR3aa: ASSVGDREHYGYT
v_gene: TRBV6-5; j_gene: TRBJ1-2; abundance: NA; CDR3aa: ASRSRGGNYGYT
v_gene: TRBV2; j_gene: TRBJ2-4; abundance: NA; CDR3aa: ASRGSVRVSIQY
v_gene: TRBV19; j_gene: TRBJ1-5; abundance: NA; CDR3aa: ASSIRDRGKPQH
v_gene: TRBV14; j_gene: TRBJ2-3; abundance: once; CDR3aa: ASSQVMGSTQY
v_gene: TRBV24-1; j_gene: TRBJ2-5; abundance: NA; CDR3aa: ATSDSGLAVRRTQY
v_gene: TRBV3-1/TRBV3-2; j_gene: TRBJ1-1; abundance: NA; CDR3aa: ASSQQVTNTEAF
v_gene: TRBV11-3; j_gene: TRBJ2-1; abundance: NA; CDR3aa: ASSPPGGNEQF
v_gene: TRBV19; j_gene: TRBJ1-1; abundance: once; CDR3aa: ASSIAGTGYGAF
v_gene: TRBV24-1; j_gene: TRBJ2-7; abundance: few; CDR3aa: ATEDRQGFSYEQY
v_gene: TRBV9; j_gene: TRBJ1-6; abundance: NA; CDR3aa: ASSVNRPGSPLH
v_gene: TRBV5-1; j_gene: TRBJ2-2; abundance: NA; CDR3aa: ASQTSNTGELF
v_gene: TRBV7-9; j_gene: TRBJ1-2; abundance: NA; CDR3aa: ASSPGGDYDYGYT
v_gene: TRBV6-1; j_gene: TRBJ1-6; abundance: NA; CDR3aa: ASSEINIRTGHNSPLH
v_gene: TRBV3-1/TRBV3-2; j_gene: TRBJ1-4; abundance: NA; CDR3aa: ASSQTGTGNEKLF
v_gene: TRBV7-9; j_gene: TRBJ1-4; abundance: NA; CDR3aa: ASSSPTGGGSTVELF
v_gene: TRBV5-1; j_gene: TRBJ1-2; abundance: NA; CDR3aa: ASSPGQGARGYGYT
v_gene: TRBV2; j_gene: TRBJ2-1; abundance: NA; CDR3aa: ASSDPVGLAYNEQF
v_gene: TRBV25-1; j_gene: TRBJ2-3; abundance: once; CDR3aa: ASSAGLEGDTQY
v_gene: TRBV6-1; j_gene: TRBJ1-6; abundance: NA; CDR3aa: ASSDTGGSRNSPLH
v_gene: TRBV24-1; j_gene: TRBJ2-1; abundance: NA; CDR3aa: ATSDLTGTYSVNEQF
v_gene: TRBV18; j_gene: TRBJ2-1; abundance: NA; CDR3aa: ASSPSGGGYNEQF
v_gene: TRBV7-2; j_gene: TRBJ1-1; abundance: NA; CDR3aa: ASSLRGRQGAPTEAF
v_gene: TRBV3-1/TRBV3-2; j_gene: TRBJ2-7; abundance: NA; CDR3aa: ASSQGTGLVGYEQY
v_gene: TRBV5-5; j_gene: TRBJ1-1; abundance: NA; CDR3aa: ASSLSAKQGATEAF
v_gene: TRBV2; j_gene: TRBJ1-4; abundance: NA; CDR3aa: ASTGQGINRKLF
v_gene: TRBV5-1; j_gene: TRBJ1-5; abundance: NA; CDR3aa: ASSLEGGAGQPQH
v_gene: TRBV7-2; j_gene: TRBJ1-2; abundance: NA; CDR3aa: ASSPRLRGLGYT
v_gene: TRBV2; j_gene: TRBJ1-5; abundance: NA; CDR3aa: ASSDGQHQPQH
v_gene: TRBV5-1; j_gene: TRBJ1-2; abundance: NA; CDR3aa: ASRPTGEGGYT
v_gene: TRBV6-5; j_gene: TRBJ2-5; abundance: NA; CDR3aa: ASSYGTGGETQY